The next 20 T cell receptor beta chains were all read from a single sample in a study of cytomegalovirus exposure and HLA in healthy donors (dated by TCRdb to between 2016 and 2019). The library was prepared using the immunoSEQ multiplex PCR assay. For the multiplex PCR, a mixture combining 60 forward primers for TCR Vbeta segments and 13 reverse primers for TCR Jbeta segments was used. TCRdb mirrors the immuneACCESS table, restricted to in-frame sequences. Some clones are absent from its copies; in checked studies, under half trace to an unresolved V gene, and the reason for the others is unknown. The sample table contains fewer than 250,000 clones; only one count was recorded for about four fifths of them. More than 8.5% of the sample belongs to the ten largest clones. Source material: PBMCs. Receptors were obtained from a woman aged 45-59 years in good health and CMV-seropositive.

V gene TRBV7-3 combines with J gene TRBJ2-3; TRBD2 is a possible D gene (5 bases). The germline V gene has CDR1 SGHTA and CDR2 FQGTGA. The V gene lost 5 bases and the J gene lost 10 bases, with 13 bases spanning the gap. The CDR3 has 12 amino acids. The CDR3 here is CASSPSGGSQYF. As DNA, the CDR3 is TGTGCCAGCAGCCCAAGCGGTGGCTCGCAGTATTTT.

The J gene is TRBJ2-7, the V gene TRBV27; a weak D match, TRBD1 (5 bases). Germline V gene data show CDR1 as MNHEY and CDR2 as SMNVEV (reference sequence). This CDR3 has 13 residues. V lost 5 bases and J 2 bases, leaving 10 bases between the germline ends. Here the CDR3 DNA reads TGTGCCAGCAGTCTAGGGGCTGCCTACGAGCAGTACTTC. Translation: CASSLGAAYEQYF.

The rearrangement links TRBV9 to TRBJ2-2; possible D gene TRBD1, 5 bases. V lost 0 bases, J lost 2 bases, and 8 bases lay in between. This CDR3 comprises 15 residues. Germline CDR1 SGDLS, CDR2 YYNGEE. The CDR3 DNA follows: TGTGCCAGCAGCGTAGTTCAGGGTAACACCGGGGAGCTGTTTTTT. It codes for CASSVVQGNTGELFF.

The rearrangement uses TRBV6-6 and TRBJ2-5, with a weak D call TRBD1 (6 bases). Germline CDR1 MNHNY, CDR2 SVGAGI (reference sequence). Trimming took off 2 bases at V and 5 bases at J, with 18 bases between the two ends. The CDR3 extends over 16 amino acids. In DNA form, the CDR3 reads TGTGCCAGCAGTTACCCCACAGGGTCCTCCGGGGAGACCCAGTACTTC. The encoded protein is CASSYPTGSSGETQYF.

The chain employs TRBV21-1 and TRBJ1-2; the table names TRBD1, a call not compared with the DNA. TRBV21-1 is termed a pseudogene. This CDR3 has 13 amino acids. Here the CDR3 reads CASSKRQGNGYTF. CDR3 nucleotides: TGTGCCAGCAGCAAAAGACAGGGAAATGGCTACACCTTC.

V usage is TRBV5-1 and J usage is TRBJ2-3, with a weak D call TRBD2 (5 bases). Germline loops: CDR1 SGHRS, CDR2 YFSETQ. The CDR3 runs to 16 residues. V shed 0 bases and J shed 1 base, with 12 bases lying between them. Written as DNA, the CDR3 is TGCGCCAGCAGCTTGGCCAGCGGTGTAGGCACAGATACGCAGTATTTT. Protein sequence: CASSLASGVGTDTQYF.

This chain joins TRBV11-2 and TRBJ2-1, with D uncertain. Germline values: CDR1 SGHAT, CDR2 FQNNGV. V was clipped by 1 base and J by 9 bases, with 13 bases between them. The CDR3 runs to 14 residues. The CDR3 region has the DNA TGTGCCAGCAGCTTAGTTAACGGCGGCGTTGAGCAGTTCTTC. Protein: CASSLVNGGVEQFF.

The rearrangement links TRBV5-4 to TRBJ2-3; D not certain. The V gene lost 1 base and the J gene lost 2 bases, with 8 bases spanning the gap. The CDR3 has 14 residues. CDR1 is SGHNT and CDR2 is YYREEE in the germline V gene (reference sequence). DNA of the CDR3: TGTGCCAGCAGCTTGATGTCAAACACAGATACGCAGTATTTT. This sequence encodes CASSLMSNTDTQYF.

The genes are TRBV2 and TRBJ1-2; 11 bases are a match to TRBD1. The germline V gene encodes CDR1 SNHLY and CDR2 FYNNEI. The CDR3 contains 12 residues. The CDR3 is CGAGQGVSGYTF. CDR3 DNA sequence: TGTGGCGCGGGACAGGGGGTGTCTGGCTACACCTTC.

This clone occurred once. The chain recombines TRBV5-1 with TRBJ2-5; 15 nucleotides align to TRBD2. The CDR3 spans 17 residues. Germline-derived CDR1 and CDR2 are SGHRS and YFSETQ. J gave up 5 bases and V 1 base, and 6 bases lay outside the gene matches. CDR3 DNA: TGCGCCAGCAGCTTGACCCGGACTAGCGGGGGGGGTGAGACCCAGTACTTC. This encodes CASSLTRTSGGGETQYF.

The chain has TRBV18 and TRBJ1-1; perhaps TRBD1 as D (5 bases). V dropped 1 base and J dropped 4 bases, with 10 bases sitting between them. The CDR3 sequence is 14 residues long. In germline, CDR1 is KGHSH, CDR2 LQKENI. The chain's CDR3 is CASSPQGSGTEAFF. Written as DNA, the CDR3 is TGTGCCAGCTCACCACAGGGGTCAGGCACTGAAGCTTTCTTT.

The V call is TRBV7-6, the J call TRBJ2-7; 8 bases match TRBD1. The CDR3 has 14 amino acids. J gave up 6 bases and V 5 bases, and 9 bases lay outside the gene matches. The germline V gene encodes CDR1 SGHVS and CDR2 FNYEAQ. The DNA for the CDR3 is TGTGCCAGCAGCCCTTGGACAGGGCGAGGCGAGCAGTACTTC. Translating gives CASSPWTGRGEQYF.

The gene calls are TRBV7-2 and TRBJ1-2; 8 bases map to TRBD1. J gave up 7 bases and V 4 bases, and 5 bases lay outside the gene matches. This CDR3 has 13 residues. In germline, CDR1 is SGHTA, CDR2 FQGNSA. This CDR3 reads CASSSQGARGYTF. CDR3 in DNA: TGTGCCAGCAGCTCGCAGGGGGCTCGTGGCTACACCTTC.

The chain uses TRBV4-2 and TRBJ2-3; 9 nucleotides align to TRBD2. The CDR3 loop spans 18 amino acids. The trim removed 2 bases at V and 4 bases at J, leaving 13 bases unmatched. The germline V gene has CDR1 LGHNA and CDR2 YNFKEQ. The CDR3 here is CASSQLPPAGGRSDTQYF. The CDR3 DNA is TGTGCCAGCAGCCAACTCCCGCCAGCGGGGGGCCGATCAGATACGCAGTATTTT.

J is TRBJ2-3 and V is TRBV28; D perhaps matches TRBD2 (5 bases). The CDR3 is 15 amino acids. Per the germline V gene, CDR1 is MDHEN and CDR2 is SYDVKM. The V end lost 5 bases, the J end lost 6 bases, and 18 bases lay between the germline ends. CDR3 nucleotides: TGTGCCAGCAGTCCCCACTCCACGTGGAGGGATACGCAGTATTTT. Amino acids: CASSPHSTWRDTQYF.

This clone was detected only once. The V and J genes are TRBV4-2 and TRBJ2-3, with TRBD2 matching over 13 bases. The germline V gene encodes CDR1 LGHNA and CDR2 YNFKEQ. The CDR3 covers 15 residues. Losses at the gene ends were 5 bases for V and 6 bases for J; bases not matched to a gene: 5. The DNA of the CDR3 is TGTGCCAGCAGCTACACGACTAGCGGGGGGGATACGCAGTATTTT. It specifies CASSYTTSGGDTQYF.

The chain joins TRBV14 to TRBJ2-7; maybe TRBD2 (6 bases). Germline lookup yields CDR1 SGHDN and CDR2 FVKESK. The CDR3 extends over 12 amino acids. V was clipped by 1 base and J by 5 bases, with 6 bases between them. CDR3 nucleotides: TGTGCCAGCAGCCAAGGACTAGACGAGCAGTACTTC. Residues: CASSQGLDEQYF.

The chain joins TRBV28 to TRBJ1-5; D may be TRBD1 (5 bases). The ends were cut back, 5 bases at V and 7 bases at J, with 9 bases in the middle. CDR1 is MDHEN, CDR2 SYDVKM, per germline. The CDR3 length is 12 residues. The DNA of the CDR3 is TGTGCCAGCAGTCAGGGAATACAGCCCCAGCATTTT. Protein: CASSQGIQPQHF.

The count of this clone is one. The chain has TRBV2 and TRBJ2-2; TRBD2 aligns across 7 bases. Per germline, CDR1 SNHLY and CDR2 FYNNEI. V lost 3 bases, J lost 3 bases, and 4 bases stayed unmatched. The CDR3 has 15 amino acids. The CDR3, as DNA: TGTGCCAGCAGTGAGAGCGGGGTATACACCGGGGAGCTGTTTTTT. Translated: CASSESGVYTGELFF.

The CDR3 DNA follows: TGTGCCAGTAGTATAAGCTCATCTGGGGCCAACGTCCTGACTTTC. Protein sequence: CASSISSSGANVLTF. This rearrangement joins TRBV19 to TRBJ2-6; D is ambiguous. Per the germline V gene, CDR1 is LNHDA and CDR2 is SQIVND (reference sequence). V gave up 2 bases and J gave up 1 base, with 6 bases separating them. The CDR3 has 15 amino acids.